The entry below describes one T cell receptor beta chain. There are 13 residues in the CDR3. Trimming pared 1 base from V and 6 bases from J, leaving 10 bases between. The germline gives CDR1 SGHTA, CDR2 FQGNSA. This sample was taken from a study of blood T cell repertoires in COVID-19. The wider study: The origin of the acute and convalescent COVID-19 samples was the United States, Italy and Spain. T cells, B-cell-depleted T cells, or PBMCs provided the cDNA or gDNA that served as material.

Seattle-derived patients entered the study during active infection and were followed longitudinally. Methods used by the authors: Reference gene primer amplification yielded estimated nucleated cell counts. Sequencing was performed with immunoSEQ multiplex PCR; in TCRdb, only in-frame clones are kept and a portion is missing. That table is the source of V, J and clone size, and D and trimming were worked out from the DNA. The sample holds around 280,000 clones, about nine tenths seen once. The V gene is TRBV7-2, the J gene TRBJ2-7; no reliable D call. Sample: peripheral blood. This clonotype originated in a woman younger than 45 with COVID-19, enrolled during active disease. The CDR3 spells CASSLGRQVEQYF. DNA for the CDR3: TGTGCCAGCAGCTTAGGACGGCAGGTCGAGCAGTACTTC.